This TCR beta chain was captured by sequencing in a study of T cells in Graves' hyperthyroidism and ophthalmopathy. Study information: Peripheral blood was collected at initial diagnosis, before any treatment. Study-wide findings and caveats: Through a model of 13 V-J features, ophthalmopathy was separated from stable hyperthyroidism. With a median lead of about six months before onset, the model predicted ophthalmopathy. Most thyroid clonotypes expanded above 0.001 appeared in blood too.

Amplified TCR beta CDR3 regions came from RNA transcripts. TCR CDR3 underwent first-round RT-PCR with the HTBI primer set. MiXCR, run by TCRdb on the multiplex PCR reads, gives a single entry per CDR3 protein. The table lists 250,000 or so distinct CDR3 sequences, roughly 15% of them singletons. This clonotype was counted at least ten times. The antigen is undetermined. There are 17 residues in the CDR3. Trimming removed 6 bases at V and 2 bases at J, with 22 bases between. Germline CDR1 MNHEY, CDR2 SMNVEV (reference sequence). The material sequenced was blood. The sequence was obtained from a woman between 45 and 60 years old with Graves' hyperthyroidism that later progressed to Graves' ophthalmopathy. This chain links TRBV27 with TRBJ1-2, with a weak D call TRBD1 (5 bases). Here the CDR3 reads CASSPAAGQGENYGYTF. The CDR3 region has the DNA TGTGCCAGCAGCCCAGCCGCCGGGCAGGGAGAGAACTATGGCTACACCTTC.